This TCR beta chain was retrieved from a study of T-cell memory formation after mild COVID-19. Study outcomes and limitations: Clones contracting over day 15 to 85 were CD4/CD8 balanced, with later expanders leaning CD4+. The authors left the SARS-CoV-2 specificity of second-wave clones peaking on day 37 unconfirmed. Memory from before infection featured some responding clones, which suggests cross-reactive memory joined.

To note about this clonotype: The antigen remains undetermined.

The TCR alpha and TCR beta cDNA libraries, bearing sample barcodes and UMIs, were generated by 5'RACE using constant-segment primers. TCRdb redid the calling of the 5' RACE reads with MiXCR, one entry per CDR3 protein. In the table there are roughly 310,000 distinct CDR3 sequences, approximately 15% of which are singletons. Between the trimmed V and J ends, which lost 3 bases and 4 bases, there was a span of 10 bases. The CDR3 has 14 residues. The sequencing input was PBMCs or a T cell subset sorted from them (not recorded which). This clonotype originated in a man between 18 and 29 years old who had mild COVID-19 (a few samples of this study predate the infection). Cell type and time point are not known. This chain connects TRBV12-3 or TRBV12-4 to TRBJ1-5; no reliable D call. The CDR3 is CASSFIGLNQPQHF. In DNA form, the CDR3 reads TGTGCCAGCAGTTTTATAGGGCTAAATCAGCCCCAGCATTTT.